Shown below are 8 T cell receptor beta chains from a single sample sequenced in a study of shared clonotypes between healthy human individuals (TCRdb year 2020). Libraries were constructed by the immunoSEQ multiplex PCR assay. TCRdb limited this immuneACCESS table to in-frame rearrangements with V and J called. A share of clones is missing; checked studies link under half to unresolved V genes, and the rest is unexplained. Present in this sample are 550,000 to 700,000 clones, 73% of which were seen just once. The top ten clones comprise roughly 2% of the sample. Sequencing input: memory CD4+ T cells sorted from blood. The sample's cell subset or site, from its label and the paper: CD45RA-negative fraction. These receptors were taken from a woman younger than 45 in good health.

This clone was counted ten times or more. The chain links TRBV7-2 to TRBJ1-1; D gene unclear. Germline assignment: CDR1 SGHTA and CDR2 FQGNSA. Trimming shortened V by 3 bases and J by 7 bases, and 18 bases separated the two germline ends. The CDR3 sequence is 15 residues long. The CDR3 spells CASSFVGLSGNEAFF. The DNA for the CDR3 is TGTGCCAGCAGCTTTGTGGGTTTATCCGGAAATGAAGCTTTCTTT. Supplemented by reference TRBV7-2 and TRBJ1-1, the full variable domain reads GAGVSQSPSNKVTEKGKDVELRCDPISGHTALYWYRQSLGQGLEFLIYFQGNSAPDKSGLPSDRFSAERTGGSVSTLTIQRTQQEDSAVYLCASSFVGLSGNEAFFGQGTRLTVV.

V gene TRBV6-1 combines with J gene TRBJ2-2; D might be TRBD2 (6 bases). V lost 6 bases, J lost 1 base, and 12 bases lay in between. The germline CDR1 and CDR2 sequences are MNHNS and SASEGT. The CDR3 contains 15 residues. CDR3 in amino acids: CASSAGLRNTGELFF. The CDR3 DNA reads TGTGCCAGCAGCGCGGGACTCCGGAACACCGGGGAGCTGTTTTTT.

The J gene is TRBJ1-5, the V gene TRBV15; no definite D call. The germline gives CDR1 LNHNV, CDR2 YYDKDF (reference sequence). V shed 3 bases and J shed 4 bases, with 10 bases lying between them. The CDR3 loop spans 14 amino acids. DNA for the CDR3: TGTGCCACCAGCAGCCGAAAGGGAAATCAGCCCCAGCATTTT. Translation gives CATSSRKGNQPQHF.

The CDR3: CASSDRETYNEQFF. CDR3 coding DNA: TGTGCCAGCAGCGACAGGGAAACCTACAATGAGCAGTTCTTC. The rearrangement links TRBV5-5 to TRBJ2-1, with 7 bases that match TRBD1. The trim removed 4 bases at V and 2 bases at J, leaving 3 bases unmatched. In germline, CDR1 is SGHKS, CDR2 YYEKEE (reference sequence). This CDR3 has 14 amino acids. Supplemented by reference TRBV5-5 and TRBJ2-1, the full variable domain reads DAGVTQSPTHLIKTRGQQVTLRCSPISGHKSVSWYQQVLGQGPQFIFQYYEKEERGRGNFPDRFSARQFPNYSSELNVNALLLGDSALYLCASSDRETYNEQFFGPGTRLTVL.

The chain uses TRBV5-1 and TRBJ2-5; 14 positions agree with TRBD2. Germline CDR1 and CDR2: SGHRS and YFSETQ. V shed 4 bases, J shed 2 bases, and the junction held 10 bases outside the gene matches. This CDR3 is 18 amino acids long. CDR3 protein: CASSPGTSGSVWQETQYF. CDR3 nucleotides: TGCGCCAGCAGCCCCGGGACTAGCGGGAGCGTTTGGCAAGAGACCCAGTACTTC. Together with reference TRBV5-1 and TRBJ2-5, the CDR3 gives the full variable domain: KAGVTQTPRYLIKTRGQQVTLSCSPISGHRSVSWYQQTPGQGLQFLFEYFSETQRNKGNFPGRFSGRQFSNSRSEMNVSTLELGDSALYLCASSPGTSGSVWQETQYFGPGTRLLVL.

This clone came up a few times. Other DNA sequences in the sample encode the same CDR3. The V and J genes are TRBV2 and TRBJ2-6; D gene uncertain. Trimming pared 2 bases from V and 1 base from J, leaving 3 bases between. Per germline, CDR1 SNHLY and CDR2 FYNNEI. This CDR3 is 14 amino acids long. CDR3 DNA: TGTGCCAGCAGTGAAAGATCTGGGGCCAACGTCCTGACTTTC. Translating it yields CASSERSGANVLTF.

The V gene is TRBV7-8, the J gene TRBJ2-7; 13 positions match TRBD2. J was trimmed by 0 bases and V by 5 bases; bases with no gene match: 1. Looked up from germline, CDR1 is SGHVS and CDR2 is FQNEAQ. The CDR3 runs 15 residues. Written as DNA, the CDR3 is TGTGCCAGCAGCAGGACTAGCGGGAGCTCCTACGAGCAGTACTTC. Protein: CASSRTSGSSYEQYF. The full variable domain, its missing parts supplied by reference TRBV7-8 and TRBJ2-7, is GAGVSQSPRYKVAKRGQDVALRCDPISGHVSLFWYQQALGQGPEFLTYFQNEAQLDKSGLPSDRFFAERPEGSVSTLKIQRTQQEDSAVYLCASSRTSGSSYEQYFGPGTRLTVT.

With respect to this clone: A much larger clone differs from this one at a single base, so this may be a read error. The J gene is TRBJ2-7, the V gene TRBV7-3; D is uncertain. Trimming took off 1 base at V and 3 bases at J, with 4 bases between the two ends. CDR1 is SGHTA and CDR2 is FQGTGA in the germline V gene. The CDR3 consists of 12 residues. Written as DNA, the CDR3 is TGTGCCAGCAGCTTAAACGGCTACGAGCAGTACTTC. It yields the protein CASSLNGYEQYF.